The rows below give T cell receptor beta chains drawn from one sample of a study of cytomegalovirus exposure and HLA in healthy donors. Assay used: immunoSEQ multiplex PCR; TCRdb lists only in-frame clones, some missing. The sample includes about 190,000 clones, about 81% of them seen just once. Specimen: PBMCs. Every receptor here comes from a man younger than 45 in good health and CMV-seropositive. CDR3s include the opening cysteine and the closing phenylalanine or tryptophan. D genes are given only for firm matches. Some rows have no size entry. The others give once, few or many, or a class for an expanded clone.

D gene	V gene	clone size	J gene	CDR3 protein	CDR3 DNA
TRBD2	TRBV30	NA	TRBJ2-2	CAWSYGGGTGELFF	TGTGCCTGGAGTTATGGGGGGGGCACCGGGGAGCTGTTTTTT
NA	TRBV6-5	NA	TRBJ1-2	CASSSRGGYTF	TGTGCCAGCAGCTCCCGGGGGGGCTACACCTTC
NA	TRBV27	NA	TRBJ2-7	CASSRDITYEQYF	TGTGCCAGCAGCCGGGACATTACCTACGAGCAGTACTTC
NA	TRBV4-1	medium-sized	TRBJ2-2	CASSQAGQHTGELFF	TGCGCCAGCAGCCAAGCCGGACAGCACACCGGGGAGCTGTTTTTT
TRBD1	TRBV25-1	NA	TRBJ1-6	CASSARTGGDSPLHF	TGTGCCAGCAGTGCCCGGACAGGGGGCGATTCACCCCTCCACTTT
NA	TRBV5-6	NA	TRBJ2-5	CASSLGKARGQETQYF	TGTGCCAGCAGCTTGGGGAAGGCGAGGGGGCAAGAGACCCAGTACTTC
NA	TRBV14	NA	TRBJ2-2	CASSPIGGNTGELFF	TGTGCCAGCAGCCCGATAGGGGGGAACACCGGGGAGCTGTTTTTT
NA	TRBV21-1	few	TRBJ2-7	CASSVPTNSYEQYF	TGTGCCAGCAGTGTACCGACTAATTCCTACGAGCAGTACTTC
TRBD1	TRBV27	NA	TRBJ2-7	CASSLGTAYEQYF	TGTGCCAGCAGTCTCGGGACAGCCTACGAGCAGTACTTC
TRBD1	TRBV11-1	once	TRBJ2-7	CASSAGDRVGEQYF	TGTGCCAGCAGCGCAGGGGACAGGGTGGGCGAGCAGTACTTC
NA	TRBV5-1	NA	TRBJ2-5	CASSERGSTQETQYF	TGCGCCAGCAGCGAGAGAGGGTCTACCCAAGAGACCCAGTACTTC
TRBD1	TRBV5-1	NA	TRBJ2-7	CASSVDRRYEQYF	TGCGCCAGCAGCGTGGACAGGCGCTACGAGCAGTACTTC
NA	TRBV10-3	NA	TRBJ2-7	CAITPRESSYEQYF	TGTGCCATCACCCCCCGGGAGAGCTCCTACGAGCAGTACTTC
NA	TRBV30	NA	TRBJ2-3	CAWSLLTGTDTQYF	TGTGCCTGGAGCTTACTCACAGGGACAGATACGCAGTATTTT
TRBD2	TRBV5-4	NA	TRBJ2-2	CASSQGLAGVTGELFF	TGTGCCAGCAGCCAGGGACTAGCGGGAGTCACCGGGGAGCTGTTTTTT
NA	TRBV7-9	NA	TRBJ2-7	CASSQGPAYEQYF	TGTGCCAGCAGCCAGGGGCCGGCCTACGAGCAGTACTTC
TRBD1	TRBV19	NA	TRBJ2-7	CASSVRDRGHEQYF	TGTGCCAGTAGTGTCCGGGACAGGGGGCACGAGCAGTACTTC
TRBD2	TRBV28	once	TRBJ2-7	CASYRGLAGGGEQYF	TGTGCCAGCTACCGCGGACTAGCGGGAGGGGGTGAGCAGTACTTC
TRBD1	TRBV7-2	NA	TRBJ1-1	CASSHPTGGRMDTEAFF	TGTGCCAGCAGCCATCCCACAGGGGGACGCATGGACACTGAAGCTTTCTTT
TRBD2	TRBV27	NA	TRBJ2-3	CASRTLAGAADTQYF	TGTGCCAGCAGAACCTTAGCGGGAGCGGCAGATACGCAGTATTTT
NA	TRBV28	NA	TRBJ1-2	CASSLSYGYTF	TGTGCCAGCAGTTTATCTTATGGCTACACCTTC
NA	TRBV19	NA	TRBJ2-5	CASSIMGGETQYF	TGTGCCAGTAGTATAATGGGGGGAGAGACCCAGTACTTC
NA	TRBV30	NA	TRBJ2-2	CAWSLGWTGELFF	TGTGCCTGGAGTCTGGGCTGGACCGGGGAGCTGTTTTTT
TRBD1	TRBV7-9	NA	TRBJ2-5	CASSRGQGGEETQYF	TGTGCCAGCAGCAGAGGACAGGGAGGCGAAGAGACCCAGTACTTC
NA	TRBV7-9	NA	TRBJ2-7	CASSLGTTYEQYF	TGTGCCAGCAGCTTAGGGACTACCTACGAGCAGTACTTC
TRBD1	TRBV27	NA	TRBJ2-4	CASSSSRTGKNIQYF	TGTGCCAGCAGTTCTAGCCGGACAGGGAAAAACATTCAGTACTTC
NA	TRBV9	NA	TRBJ1-4	CASSVGEGDLGKLFF	TGTGCCAGCAGCGTAGGGGAGGGGGACTTAGGAAAACTGTTTTTT
NA	TRBV28	few	TRBJ2-7	CASSPVGEQYF	TGTGCCAGCAGTCCAGTCGGGGAGCAGTACTTC
TRBD2	TRBV10-3	NA	TRBJ2-1	CAISGTSEGGEGEQFF	TGTGCCATCAGTGGGACTAGCGAAGGGGGTGAAGGTGAGCAGTTCTTC
TRBD1	TRBV4-2	NA	TRBJ2-2	CASSPGQLTGELFF	TGTGCCAGCAGCCCGGGACAGTTGACCGGGGAGCTGTTTTTT
NA	TRBV6-5	NA	TRBJ2-1	CASSRGGNEQFF	TGTGCCAGCAGCCGTGGAGGGAACGAGCAGTTCTTC
TRBD2	TRBV11-2	NA	TRBJ2-1	CASSLATGLPYNEQFF	TGTGCCAGCAGCTTAGCAACGGGACTACCCTACAATGAGCAGTTCTTC
TRBD1	TRBV7-9	NA	TRBJ1-5	CSSSQGTVDPLPQHF	TGTTCCAGCAGCCAAGGGACAGTAGACCCGTTGCCCCAGCATTTT
NA	TRBV18	NA	TRBJ1-1	CASSPPSGGGTTEAFF	TGTGCCAGCTCACCACCATCGGGTGGTGGTACCACTGAAGCTTTCTTT
NA	TRBV7-9	NA	TRBJ2-2	CASLTGELFF	TGTGCCAGCCTGACCGGGGAGCTGTTTTTT
TRBD2	TRBV4-1	once	TRBJ2-2	CASSLKGTSGGNTGELFF	TGCGCCAGCAGCCTAAAGGGAACTAGCGGGGGGAACACCGGGGAGCTGTTTTTT
TRBD2	TRBV4-1	NA	TRBJ2-1	CASSSGTNSYNEQFF	TGCGCCAGCAGCTCTGGGACTAACTCCTACAATGAGCAGTTCTTC
TRBD2	TRBV7-2	NA	TRBJ2-7	CASSPSGVREQYF	TGTGCCAGCAGCCCAAGCGGGGTGCGTGAGCAGTACTTC
NA	TRBV11-2	NA	TRBJ1-5	CASSLTGGFGQPQHF	TGTGCCAGCAGCTTAACGGGGGGGTTCGGTCAGCCCCAGCATTTT
TRBD1	TRBV11-2	NA	TRBJ2-5	CASNPQGAGETQYF	TGTGCCAGCAACCCACAGGGGGCAGGGGAGACCCAGTACTTC
NA	TRBV5-5	NA	TRBJ1-4	CASSLIRGGEEKLFF	TGTGCCAGCAGCCTCATCAGGGGAGGGGAAGAAAAACTGTTTTTT
NA	TRBV6-5	NA	TRBJ1-6	CASSYSSAGYNSPLHF	TGTGCCAGCAGTTACTCTTCAGCAGGCTATAATTCACCCCTCCACTTT
TRBD1	TRBV5-6	NA	TRBJ2-2	CASSLYRQGEAGELFF	TGTGCCAGCAGCTTGTATCGACAGGGGGAAGCCGGGGAGCTGTTTTTT